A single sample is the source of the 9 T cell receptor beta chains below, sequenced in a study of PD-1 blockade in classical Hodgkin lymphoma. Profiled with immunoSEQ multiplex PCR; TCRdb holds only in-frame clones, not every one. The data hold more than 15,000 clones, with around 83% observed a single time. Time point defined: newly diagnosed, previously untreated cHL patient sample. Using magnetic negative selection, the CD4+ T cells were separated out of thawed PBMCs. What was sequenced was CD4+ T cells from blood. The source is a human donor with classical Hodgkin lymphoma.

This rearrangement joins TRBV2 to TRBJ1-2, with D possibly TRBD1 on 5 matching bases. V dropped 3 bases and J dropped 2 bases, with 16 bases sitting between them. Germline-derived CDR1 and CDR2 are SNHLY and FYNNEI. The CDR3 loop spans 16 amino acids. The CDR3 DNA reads TGTGCCAGCAGTGAGACCTTTAGGGGAAAGAACTATGGCTACACCTTC. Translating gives CASSETFRGKNYGYTF.

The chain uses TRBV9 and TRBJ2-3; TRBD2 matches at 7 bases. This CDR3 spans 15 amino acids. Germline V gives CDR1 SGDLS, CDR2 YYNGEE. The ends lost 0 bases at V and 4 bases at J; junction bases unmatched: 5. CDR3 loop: CASSVGGGSADTQYF. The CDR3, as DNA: TGTGCCAGCAGCGTAGGTGGCGGGAGCGCAGATACGCAGTATTTT.

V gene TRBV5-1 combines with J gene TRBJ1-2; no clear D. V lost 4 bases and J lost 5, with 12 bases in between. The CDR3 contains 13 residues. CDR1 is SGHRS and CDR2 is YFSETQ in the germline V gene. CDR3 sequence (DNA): TGCGCCAGCAGCCGGGGATCCCCTTATGGCTACACCTTC. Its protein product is CASSRGSPYGYTF.

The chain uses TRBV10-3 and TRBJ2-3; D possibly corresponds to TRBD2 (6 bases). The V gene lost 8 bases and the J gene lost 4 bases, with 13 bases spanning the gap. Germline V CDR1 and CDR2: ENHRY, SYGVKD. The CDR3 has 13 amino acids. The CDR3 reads CAIGSTGADTQYF. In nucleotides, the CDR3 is TGTGCCATCGGGTCAACGGGAGCAGATACGCAGTATTTT.

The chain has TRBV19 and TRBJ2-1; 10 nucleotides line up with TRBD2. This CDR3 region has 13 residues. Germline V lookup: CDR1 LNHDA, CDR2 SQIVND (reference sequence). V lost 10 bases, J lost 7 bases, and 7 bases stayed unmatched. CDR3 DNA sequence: TGTGCCACCGCTAGCGGGAGTGTAAATGAGCAGTTCTTC. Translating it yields CATASGSVNEQFF. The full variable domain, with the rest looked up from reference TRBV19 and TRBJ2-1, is DGGITQSPKYLFRKEGQNVTLSCEQNLNHDAMYWYRQDPGQGLRLIYYSQIVNDFQKGDIAEGYSVSREKKESFPLTVTSAQKNPTAFYLCATASGSVNEQFFGPGTRLTVL.

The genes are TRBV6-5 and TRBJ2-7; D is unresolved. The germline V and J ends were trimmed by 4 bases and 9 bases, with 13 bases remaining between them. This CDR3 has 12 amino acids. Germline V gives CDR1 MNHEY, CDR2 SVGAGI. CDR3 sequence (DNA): TGTGCCAGCAGTTGGGATCGGGCAGGGCAGTACTTC. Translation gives CASSWDRAGQYF.

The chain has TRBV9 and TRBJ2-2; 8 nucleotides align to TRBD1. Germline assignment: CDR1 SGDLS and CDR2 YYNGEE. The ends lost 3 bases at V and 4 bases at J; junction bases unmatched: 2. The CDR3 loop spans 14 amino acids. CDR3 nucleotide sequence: TGTGCCAGCAGCGGGGGACAGGCCACCGGGGAGCTGTTTTTT. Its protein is CASSGGQATGELFF.

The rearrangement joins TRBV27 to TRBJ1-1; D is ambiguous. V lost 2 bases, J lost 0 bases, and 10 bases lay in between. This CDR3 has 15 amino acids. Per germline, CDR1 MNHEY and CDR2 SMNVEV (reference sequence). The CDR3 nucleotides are TGTGCCAGCAGTTTAAAAGATCACATGAACACTGAAGCTTTCTTT. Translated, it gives CASSLKDHMNTEAFF.

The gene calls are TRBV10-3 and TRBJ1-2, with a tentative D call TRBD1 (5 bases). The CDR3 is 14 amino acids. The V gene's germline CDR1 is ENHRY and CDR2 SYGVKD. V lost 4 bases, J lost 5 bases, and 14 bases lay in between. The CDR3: CAISAGNQVYGYTF. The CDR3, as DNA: TGTGCCATCAGTGCAGGGAATCAGGTTTATGGCTACACCTTC.